This TCR beta chain emerged from a study of beta chain features in type 1 diabetes. Sequencing targeted expressed TCRB transcripts, as all isolated RNA had been reverse transcribed. Only in-frame clones appear in the TCRdb table, and some are missing; sequencing was by immunoSEQ multiplex PCR. Among some 400,000 clones listed, around 15% were seen once. Sorted cells reached over 95% purity in every population. This clone was seen more than once but under ten times. V was clipped by 8 bases and J by 5 bases; unmatched bases: 14. CDR3 length equals 15 residues. The germline V gene has CDR1 SGHRS and CDR2 YFSETQ.

This clonotype was sampled from a woman aged 18 to 35 in good health. The chain recombines TRBV5-1 with TRBJ1-1, with TRBD1 identical over 8 bases. Sequencing used naive CD4+ T cells from blood. CDR3 bases: TGCGCCAGTGACACAGGGGGGAGCTGGAGAACTGAAGCTTTCTTT. It yields the protein CASDTGGSWRTEAFF. The full variable domain, rest sourced from reference TRBV5-1 and TRBJ1-1, is KAGVTQTPRYLIKTRGQQVTLSCSPISGHRSVSWYQQTPGQGLQFLFEYFSETQRNKGNFPGRFSGRQFSNSRSEMNVSTLELGDSALYLCASDTGGSWRTEAFFGQGTRLTVV.